The sequence of this T cell receptor (beta chain) was determined in a study of radiation and T cells in renal cell carcinoma. Germline CDR1 reads SGHDT; CDR2 reads YYEEEE. Trimming pared 0 bases from V and 6 bases from J, leaving 10 bases between. The CDR3 runs 15 residues. Time point here: blood 2 weeks post-SBRT. The sample's treatment: 15 Gy SBRT to primary tumor, nephrectomy 4 weeks later. Profiled with immunoSEQ multiplex PCR; TCRdb holds only in-frame clones, not every one. The sample yields roughly 130,000 clones, more than 80% seen once. The source is a woman aged 55 to 70 with renal cell carcinoma. This sample comprised blood, obtained from a patient whose treatment included radiotherapy and nephrectomy. The chain combines TRBV5-6 with TRBJ1-6, with a tentative D call TRBD1 (6 bases). CDR3 bases: TGTGCCAGCAGCTTGGGGACAGCTCTTAATTCACCCCTCCACTTT. Amino acid sequence: CASSLGTALNSPLHF. The variable domain in full, with the rest retrieved from reference TRBV5-6 and TRBJ1-6, is DAGVTQSPTHLIKTRGQQVTLRCSPKSGHDTVSWYQQALGQGPQFIFQYYEEEERQRGNFPDRFSGHQFPNYSSELNVNALLLGDSALYLCASSLGTALNSPLHFGNGTRLTVT.